Below are 3 T cell receptor beta chains sequenced from a single sample in a study of blood T cell repertoires in COVID-19. TCRdb's table, derived via immunoSEQ multiplex PCR, lists solely in-frame clones and lacks some. The sample includes about 440,000 clones, about nine tenths of them seen just once. The sequencing input was PBMCs or T cells enriched from blood (not recorded which). These receptors were collected from a man between 18 and 29 years old who had recovered from COVID-19.

The J gene is TRBJ2-1, the V gene TRBV18; the D gene is possibly TRBD2 (7 bases). This CDR3 has 16 residues. CDR1 and CDR2 from the germline V gene are KGHSH and LQKENI. Trimming removed 3 bases from V and 3 bases from J, with 15 bases in between. CDR3 residues: CASSPGASGNYNEQFF. CDR3 coding DNA: TGTGCCAGCTCACCGGGGGCCAGCGGGAACTACAATGAGCAGTTCTTC.

This clone has a single count. The V and J genes are TRBV5-1 and TRBJ2-7; 9 positions agree with TRBD2. In germline, CDR1 is SGHRS, CDR2 YFSETQ. Trimming took 3 bases from V and 5 from J; bases not matched to a gene: 9. This CDR3 contains 15 residues. The CDR3, as DNA: TGCGCCAGCAGCTCCTCCGGGACTAGCCCAAACGAGCAGTACTTC. Amino acids: CASSSSGTSPNEQYF.

The chain is built from TRBV10-1 and TRBJ2-2, with 11 bases fitting TRBD2. The CDR3 has 17 amino acids. The junction had 10 bases not matched to a gene; V was cut back by 4 bases and J by 6 bases. Germline CDR1 WNHNN, CDR2 SYGVQD (reference sequence). The CDR3 protein is CASSAILAGGSAGELFF. CDR3 DNA: TGCGCCAGCAGTGCCATCCTAGCGGGAGGATCGGCCGGGGAGCTGTTTTTT.